Shown below are 18 T cell receptor beta chains from a single sample sequenced in a study of shared clonotypes between healthy human individuals. TCRdb's copy holds only in-frame clones and misses some; the assay was immunoSEQ multiplex PCR. The sample includes 850,000 to 1,200,000 clones, roughly 80% of them seen just once. The sequenced sample consisted of memory CD4+ T cells sorted from blood. Subset in this sample: CD45RA-negative fraction. These receptors were taken from a young man in good health.

This rearrangement joins TRBV2 to TRBJ1-1; D gene uncertain. CDR3 size: 14 residues. Trimming removed 4 bases from V and 1 base from J, with 10 bases in between. Germline CDR1 is SNHLY and CDR2 is FYNNEI. In DNA, the CDR3 is TGTGCCAGCAGTGTGGAGCGGCGGAACACTGAAGCTTTCTTT. This encodes CASSVERRNTEAFF.

The genes are TRBV2 and TRBJ1-5; unclear D gene. The CDR3 contains 15 residues. CDR1 is SNHLY and CDR2 is FYNNEI in the germline V gene. Trimming pared 3 bases from V and 6 bases from J, leaving 15 bases between. For the CDR3, the DNA is TGTGCCAGCAGTGACCAGGTGCTTAAGTCTCAGCCCCAGCATTTT. The encoded protein is CASSDQVLKSQPQHF.

As to this clone: This CDR3 is also generated by other DNA sequences in the sample. The chain has TRBV9 and TRBJ2-3, with no clear D. The CDR3 consists of 12 residues. Germline CDR1 reads SGDLS; CDR2 reads YYNGEE. V lost 4 bases and J lost 2, with 5 bases in between. CDR3 nucleotide sequence: TGTGCCAGCAGCCCCTCCACAGATACGCAGTATTTT. It encodes CASSPSTDTQYF.

To note about this clone: The same CDR3 also results from other DNA sequences found in this sample. The V call is TRBV6-4, the J call TRBJ1-3; D not resolved. Germline lookup yields CDR1 MRHNA and CDR2 SNTAGT. CDR3 length: 13 residues. V was clipped by 9 bases and J by 4 bases, with 13 bases between them. CDR3 DNA: TGTGCCAGTTTCAGCTCGTCGGGAAACACCATATATTTT. This translates into CASFSSSGNTIYF.

This clone occurred a few times. The chain uses TRBV5-1 and TRBJ1-3; 7 bases agree with TRBD1. This CDR3 region has 17 residues. V was pared by 4 bases and J by 0 bases, with 10 bases of the junction left unmatched. CDR1 and CDR2 (germline): SGHRS, YFSETQ. CDR3 DNA: TGCGCCAGCAGCGGCCAACAGGGGTCCTCCTCTGGAAACACCATATATTTT. Protein: CASSGQQGSSSGNTIYF.

This clone occurred a few times. The CDR3 region is CASSQGSGYGYTF. The CDR3 nucleotides read TGTGCCAGCAGTCAAGGTAGTGGCTATGGCTACACCTTC. V usage is TRBV6-5 and J usage is TRBJ1-2; no definite D call. From germline, CDR1 is MNHEY and CDR2 SVGAGI. The CDR3 runs to 13 residues. With 5 bases removed from V and 4 bases from J, the gap between germline ends came to 11 bases.

This clone has a handful of counts. The chain recombines TRBV19 with TRBJ1-3, with no clear D. CDR1 and CDR2 (germline): LNHDA, SQIVND (reference sequence). Trimming took off 9 bases at V and 0 bases at J, with 12 bases between the two ends. The CDR3 contains 14 residues. For the CDR3, the DNA is TGTGCCAGCAGAGACCCGAGCTCTGGAAACACCATATATTTT. This encodes CASRDPSSGNTIYF.

The sample holds a few counts of this clone. Other DNA sequences in the sample encode the same CDR3. The chain joins TRBV30 to TRBJ1-5; D remains unclear. This CDR3 is built from 13 residues. The germline V gene has CDR1 GTSNPN and CDR2 SVGIG (reference sequence). V shed 5 bases and J shed 1 base, with 9 bases lying between them. The CDR3 region has the DNA TGTGCCTGGGGGCGGTCCAGCAATCAGCCCCAGCATTTT. Protein product: CAWGRSSNQPQHF.

This clone has only a few counts. The rearrangement links TRBV2 to TRBJ2-2; the match to TRBD2 covers 9 bases. From germline, CDR1 is SNHLY and CDR2 FYNNEI. Losses at the gene ends were 7 bases for V and 1 base for J; bases not matched to a gene: 4. The CDR3 consists of 15 residues. The CDR3 spells CASTAGGQNTGELFF. The CDR3 nucleotides are TGTGCCAGCACGGCGGGGGGGCAGAACACCGGGGAGCTGTTTTTT.

The V gene is TRBV12-2, the J gene TRBJ2-5; no check of the table's D call, TRBD2, against the DNA was made. TRBV12-2 is described as a pseudogene. The CDR3 is 19 amino acids. The CDR3 spells CASRLVGLAGEVLRETQYF. For the CDR3, the DNA is TGTGCAAGTCGCTTAGTAGGACTAGCGGGAGAAGTATTGAGAGAGACCCAGTACTTC.

This rearrangement joins TRBV4-1 to TRBJ2-1; 8 bases are a match to TRBD2. Germline assignment: CDR1 MGHRA and CDR2 YSYEKL. The CDR3 is 15 amino acids. J gave up 9 bases and V 2 bases, and 9 bases lay outside the gene matches. The CDR3 here is CASSQTGTSYGEQFF. CDR3 DNA sequence: TGCGCCAGCAGCCAAACCGGGACTAGTTATGGTGAGCAGTTCTTC.

This clone was recorded once. V usage is TRBV10-3 and J usage is TRBJ2-1, with TRBD1 matching over 7 bases. With 5 bases clipped from V and 2 bases from J, the junction kept 3 bases outside the gene matches. The CDR3 covers 14 residues. Germline assignment: CDR1 ENHRY and CDR2 SYGVKD. For the CDR3, the DNA is TGTGCCATCAGTCAGGGGGTCACCTACAATGAGCAGTTCTTC. This encodes CAISQGVTYNEQFF.

The chain is built from TRBV25-1 and TRBJ1-4; a possible D gene is TRBD1 (5 bases). Germline assignment: CDR1 MGHDK and CDR2 SYGVNS. CDR3 length: 15 residues. The V and J ends lost 1 base and 3 bases respectively, with 9 bases between them. In DNA, the CDR3 is TGTGCCAGCAGTGAATCAGGGCGCGCTAATGAAAAACTGTTTTTT. Translation gives CASSESGRANEKLFF.

This clone has a handful of counts. This rearrangement joins TRBV4-3 to TRBJ1-3; 7 bases align to TRBD1. J gave up 3 bases and V 4 bases, and 6 bases lay outside the gene matches. This CDR3 has 15 residues. Germline V gene lookup returns CDR1 LGHNA and CDR2 YSLEER. CDR3 amino acids: CASSPSGDSGNTIYF. CDR3 DNA sequence: TGCGCCAGCAGCCCCTCTGGGGACAGTGGAAACACCATATATTTT.

The chain couples TRBV19 to TRBJ1-4; tentative D call: TRBD1 (5 bases). Per the germline V gene, CDR1 is LNHDA and CDR2 is SQIVND (reference sequence). The CDR3 is made up of 14 amino acids. With 3 bases removed from V and 12 bases from J, the gap between germline ends came to 17 bases. The CDR3 DNA is TGTGCCAGTAGTATGGGGCCGGGTGATCGGGAACTGTTTTTT. Translation gives CASSMGPGDRELFF.

This clone was found once. The chain is built from TRBV27 and TRBJ2-2, with 10 bases matching TRBD1. Germline trimming cut 3 bases from V and 0 bases from J; bases unmatched to any gene: 1. Germline CDR1 and CDR2: MNHEY and SMNVEV (reference sequence). This CDR3 region has 16 residues. The DNA for the CDR3 is TGTGCCAGCAGTTTGGGACAGGGGACGAACACCGGGGAGCTGTTTTTT. It is translated as CASSLGQGTNTGELFF.

This sequence joins TRBV2 and TRBJ2-2, with D perhaps matching TRBD1 (5 bases). The CDR3 contains 15 residues. V lost 1 base and J 5 bases, leaving 11 bases between the germline ends. The germline V gene encodes CDR1 SNHLY and CDR2 FYNNEI. The CDR3 loop reads CASSEEGLMTGELFF. The DNA of the CDR3 is TGTGCCAGCAGTGAAGAGGGGTTAATGACCGGGGAGCTGTTTTTT.

Turning to this clone: At the DNA level, this CDR3 is encoded by other sequences in the same sample as well. This chain links TRBV5-1 with TRBJ2-7, with D perhaps TRBD1 or TRBD2 (6 bases each). Per the germline V gene, CDR1 is SGHRS and CDR2 is YFSETQ. The CDR3 consists of 13 residues. V lost 4 bases, J lost 3 bases, and 11 bases lay in between. CDR3 sequence reads: CASSRGRDYEQYF. CDR3 DNA: TGCGCCAGCAGCCGGGGGCGGGACTACGAGCAGTACTTC.